The clone carrying this TCR beta chain was seen more than once but under ten times. Its antigen is currently unknown. One entry per CDR3 protein results from TCRdb running MiXCR on the 5' RACE reads. This repertoire shows about 630,000 distinct CDR3 sequences, 9% to 15% found once; its top ten account for under 15%. This record comes from a study of T cells after yellow fever vaccination. Study results and limitations: A small share of clonotypes appeared in both CD4 and CD8 compartments.

The germline gives CDR1 SGHAT, CDR2 FQNNGV. The CDR3 is 14 residues long. V was trimmed by 11 bases and J by 8 bases, leaving 22 bases between them. This material consisted of PBMCs, taken on the day of the yellow fever booster vaccination. The rearrangement joins TRBV11-2 to TRBJ2-4, with TRBD2 as a possible D gene (6 bases). The clonotype originates from a man aged 25 to 40 who received the YFV17D yellow fever vaccine. DNA of the CDR3: TGTGCCGGACGGCGGGGTACCATCGGGGACATTCAGTACTTC. The encoded protein is CAGRRGTIGDIQYF.